These 14 T cell receptor beta chains came from one sample sequenced in a study of cytomegalovirus exposure and HLA in healthy donors. Use of 60 Vbeta and 13 Jbeta primers characterized the PCR. TCRdb's table, derived via immunoSEQ multiplex PCR, lists solely in-frame clones and lacks some. The profile shows under 150,000 clones, 82% of them singletons. The sequencing sample was made of PBMCs. These receptors came from a male donor in good health and CMV-seronegative.

V gene TRBV19 combines with J gene TRBJ1-1; D possibly corresponds to TRBD1 (5 bases). This CDR3 is 12 amino acids long. V lost 6 bases and J lost 9, with 14 bases in between. CDR1 is LNHDA, CDR2 SQIVND, per germline (reference sequence). The CDR3 sequence is CASRGPQGQAFF. The CDR3 DNA is TGTGCCAGTAGAGGACCGCAGGGCCAAGCTTTCTTT.

This chain links TRBV5-1 with TRBJ2-7; 7 bases are a match to TRBD1. The V and J ends lost 1 base and 6 bases, in that order; junction bases with no gene match: 13. Germline assignment: CDR1 SGHRS and CDR2 YFSETQ. This CDR3 has 16 residues. The CDR3 region is CASSLTTGARAAEQYF. The CDR3 nucleotides read TGCGCCAGCAGCTTGACTACAGGGGCAAGGGCTGCCGAGCAGTACTTC.

The chain combines TRBV9 with TRBJ2-7; TRBD1 matches at 7 bases. From germline, CDR1 is SGDLS and CDR2 YYNGEE. V lost 0 bases to trimming and J lost 2 bases; unmatched junction nucleotides: 8. The CDR3 runs 16 residues. As DNA, the CDR3 is TGTGCCAGCAGCGTAGGGTCGCGTCAGGGGGCCTACGAGCAGTACTTC. Translating it yields CASSVGSRQGAYEQYF.

This clone was counted only a few times. V is TRBV5-4 and J is TRBJ1-2, with D perhaps matching TRBD1 (5 bases). The CDR3 consists of 15 residues. V was trimmed by 10 bases and J by 8 bases, leaving 27 bases between them. The germline gives CDR1 SGHNT, CDR2 YYREEE (reference sequence). CDR3 sequence (DNA): TGTGCCTCAGTCGGCGGCGGGACCGCCTTTGGCGGCTACACCTTC. This encodes CASVGGGTAFGGYTF.

The J gene is TRBJ1-3, the V gene TRBV7-7; tentatively, D is TRBD1 (6 bases). CDR1 and CDR2 (germline): SSHAT, FNYEAQ (reference sequence). Trimming took 5 bases from V and 4 from J, leaving 12 bases between them. The CDR3 extends over 14 amino acids. DNA of the CDR3: TGTGCCAGCAGCCAGGGGACGGCAGGAAACACCATATATTTT. Encoded protein: CASSQGTAGNTIYF.

This clone was observed a single time. The chain links TRBV27 to TRBJ2-1; possible D gene TRBD2, 6 bases. The V and J ends lost 5 bases and 1 base respectively, with 15 bases between them. The CDR3 consists of 16 residues. The V gene's germline CDR1 is MNHEY and CDR2 SMNVEV (reference sequence). The CDR3 region is CASSAPGSGSYNEQFF. In nucleotides, the CDR3 is TGTGCCAGCAGTGCGCCCGGTAGCGGATCCTACAATGAGCAGTTCTTC.

The V call is TRBV4-3, the J call TRBJ1-2; 7 positions match TRBD1. Germline loops: CDR1 LGHNA, CDR2 YSLEER. This CDR3 spans 15 amino acids. J was trimmed by 3 bases and V by 1 base; bases with no gene match: 5. The DNA for the CDR3 is TGCGCCAGCAGCCAAGCGACAGGGATTCACTATGGCTACACCTTC. As protein: CASSQATGIHYGYTF.

A word on this clone: Compared with germline, one end of the junction differs, possibly owing to a read error. The chain recombines TRBV19 with TRBJ1-2; tentative D call: TRBD1 (6 bases). Looked up from germline, CDR1 is LNHDA and CDR2 is SQIVND (reference sequence). The CDR3 runs 13 residues. CDR3 region: CASSIGGVGSEDF. CDR3 nucleotides: TGTGCCAGTAGTATTGGGGGCGTTGGCAGCGAGGATTTC.

The chain recombines TRBV7-2 with TRBJ2-4; weak D call: TRBD1 (6 bases). CDR1 and CDR2 from the germline V gene are SGHTA and FQGNSA. Trimming stripped 1 base from V and 8 bases from J, with 15 bases between. The CDR3 runs to 15 residues. DNA of the CDR3: TGTGCCAGCAGCTTAGGCCCAGGACAGTCATACATTCAGTACTTC. It translates to CASSLGPGQSYIQYF.

The chain uses TRBV7-9 and TRBJ2-6; the D gene is possibly TRBD2 (5 bases). The germline gives CDR1 SEHNR, CDR2 FQNEAQ (reference sequence). V gave up 1 base and J gave up 2 bases, with 6 bases separating them. There are 15 residues in the CDR3. CDR3 amino acids: CASSLGGTGANVLTF. CDR3 nucleotides: TGTGCCAGCAGCTTAGGAGGGACTGGGGCCAACGTCCTGACTTTC.

This clone was observed a handful of times. The genes are TRBV19 and TRBJ1-1, with 7 bases lining up with TRBD1. Germline V gene lookup returns CDR1 LNHDA and CDR2 SQIVND (reference sequence). V shed 9 bases, J shed 9 bases, and the junction held 10 bases outside the gene matches. CDR3 length: 12 amino acids. In DNA form, the CDR3 reads TGTGCCAGCTTTCGCAGGGACAGACAAGCTTTCTTT. This codes for CASFRRDRQAFF.

The genes are TRBV7-9 and TRBJ1-4, with TRBD1 as a possible D gene (5 bases). CDR1 and CDR2 from the germline V gene are SEHNR and FQNEAQ (reference sequence). Trimming cost V 3 bases and J 6 bases, with 11 bases left between them. The CDR3 is 14 amino acids. The CDR3 coding sequence is TGTGCCAGCAGCTTTAGGGGTGAGGATGAAAAACTGTTTTTT. Protein product: CASSFRGEDEKLFF.

This chain links TRBV7-9 with TRBJ2-3, with 7 nucleotides matching TRBD2. The CDR3 is 15 residues long. CDR1 and CDR2 (germline): SEHNR, FQNEAQ (reference sequence). V dropped 3 bases and J dropped 3; count of bases not matched to a gene: 6. CDR3 amino acids: CASSFGGSWTDTQYF. CDR3 bases: TGTGCCAGCAGCTTTGGCGGGAGTTGGACAGATACGCAGTATTTT.

This clone was found a few times. V gene TRBV5-1 combines with J gene TRBJ1-2, with 7 bases fitting TRBD1. Germline V gene lookup returns CDR1 SGHRS and CDR2 YFSETQ. CDR3 length: 13 amino acids. V trimming: 4 bases; J trimming: 6 bases; junction bases outside the gene matches: 6. The CDR3 DNA sequence: TGCGCCAGCAGCCTTGACAGGGTCAATGGCTACACCTTC. Amino acids: CASSLDRVNGYTF. Together with reference TRBV5-1 and TRBJ1-2, the CDR3 gives the full variable domain: KAGVTQTPRYLIKTRGQQVTLSCSPISGHRSVSWYQQTPGQGLQFLFEYFSETQRNKGNFPGRFSGRQFSNSRSEMNVSTLELGDSALYLCASSLDRVNGYTFGSGTRLTVV.